This TCR beta chain was identified during a study of shared clonotypes between healthy human individuals. For the study at large: Three CD4 naive, three CD4 memory, two CD8 naive and one CD8 memory plate were used per donor.

CDR1 is SGDLS, CDR2 YYNGEE, per germline. Trimming removed 4 bases at V and 7 bases at J, with 20 bases between. The CDR3 loop spans 16 amino acids. Each PCR replicate from the sorted subsets contained 200 to 250 ng DNA, which is some 32,000 T cell genomes. Methods used by the authors: Junction-only sequences produced by ImmunoSEQ had no quality scores, so filtering differed. The assay was immunoSEQ multiplex PCR, and TCRdb's table has in-frame clones only and misses some. V and J calls and clone size follow that table, whereas D and trimming were derived from the DNA. Of a few million clones listed, just under 95% are singletons. Terminally differentiated effector memory CD45RA+ cells were left out of the naive CD8 fraction, which was CD45RO-negative and positively selected for CCR7. Worth noting for this clone: Its specificity is unknown.

Broader study findings: Larger estimated richness was generally recorded for naive subsets relative to memory subsets.

Sample: naive CD8+ T cells from PBMCs. The source of this sequence is a man between 18 and 29 years old in good health. Some clones in this sample may be carry-over from other donors' samples. The V call is TRBV9, the J call TRBJ2-2; D uncertain. The CDR3, as DNA: TGTGCCAGCAGCCCCTGGGTCTCCGTCTCGTTCGGGGAGCTGTTTTTT. Translated, it gives CASSPWVSVSFGELFF.